These 3 T cell receptor beta chains originate from one sample sequenced in a study of cytomegalovirus exposure and HLA in healthy donors. Use of 60 Vbeta and 13 Jbeta primers characterized the PCR. This table comes from immunoSEQ multiplex PCR, and its TCRdb copy is limited to in-frame clones, with some not included. This sample carries around 120,000 clones, about 84% of them seen once, and the ten largest clones take roughly 1.2%. Specimen: PBMCs. The receptor source for this set is a boy between 10 and 17 years old in good health and CMV-seronegative.

This clone was seen a single time. The CDR3, as DNA: TGTGCCAGCGCGGAGACAGGGGGCGCCTACACCGGGGAGCTGTTTTTT. It encodes CASAETGGAYTGELFF. This sequence joins TRBV27 and TRBJ2-2, with 10 bases identical to TRBD1. The CDR3 covers 16 residues. V was clipped by 8 bases and J by 3 bases; unmatched bases: 9. Germline V gene sequence: CDR1 MNHEY, CDR2 SMNVEV (reference sequence).

This clone came up a few times. The CDR3 DNA reads TGTGCCAGCAGCCAAGATCGGAAGGGGGGGAATGAAAAACTGTTTTTT. It codes for CASSQDRKGGNEKLFF. The V and J genes are TRBV4-2 and TRBJ1-4, with a tentative D call TRBD1 (6 bases). The CDR3 has 16 amino acids. The germline V gene encodes CDR1 LGHNA and CDR2 YNFKEQ. V gave up 0 bases and J gave up 5 bases, with 13 bases separating them.

This clone is a singleton in its sample. The V call is TRBV5-1, the J call TRBJ2-1; D is perhaps TRBD1 (5 bases). Germline CDR1 reads SGHRS; CDR2 reads YFSETQ. CDR3 length equals 14 residues. Deletions cut 0 bases from V and 3 bases from J, with 7 bases between. CDR3 bases: TGCGCCAGCAGCTTGGAAGGGGTCTACAATGAGCAGTTCTTC. It encodes CASSLEGVYNEQFF.